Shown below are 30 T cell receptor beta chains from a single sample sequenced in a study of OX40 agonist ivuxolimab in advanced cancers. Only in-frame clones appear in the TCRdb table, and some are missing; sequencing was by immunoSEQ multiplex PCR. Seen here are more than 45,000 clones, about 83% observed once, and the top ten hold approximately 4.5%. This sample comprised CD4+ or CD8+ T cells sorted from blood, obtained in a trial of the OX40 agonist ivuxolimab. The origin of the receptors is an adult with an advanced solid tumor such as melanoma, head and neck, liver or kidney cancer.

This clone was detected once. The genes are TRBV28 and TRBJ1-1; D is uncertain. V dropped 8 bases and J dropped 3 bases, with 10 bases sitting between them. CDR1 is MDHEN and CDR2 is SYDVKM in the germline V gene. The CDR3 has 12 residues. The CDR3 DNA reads TGTGCCAGCTACGGCAGACACACTGAAGCTTTCTTT. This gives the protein CASYGRHTEAFF.

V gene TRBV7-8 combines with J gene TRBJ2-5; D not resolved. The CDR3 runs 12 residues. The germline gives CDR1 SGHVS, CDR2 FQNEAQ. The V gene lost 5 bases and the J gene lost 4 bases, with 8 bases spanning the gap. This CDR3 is CASSKLAETQYF. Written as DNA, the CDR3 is TGTGCCAGCAGCAAGCTCGCAGAGACCCAGTACTTC. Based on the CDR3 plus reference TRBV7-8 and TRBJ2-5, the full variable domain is GAGVSQSPRYKVAKRGQDVALRCDPISGHVSLFWYQQALGQGPEFLTYFQNEAQLDKSGLPSDRFFAERPEGSVSTLKIQRTQQEDSAVYLCASSKLAETQYFGPGTRLLVL.

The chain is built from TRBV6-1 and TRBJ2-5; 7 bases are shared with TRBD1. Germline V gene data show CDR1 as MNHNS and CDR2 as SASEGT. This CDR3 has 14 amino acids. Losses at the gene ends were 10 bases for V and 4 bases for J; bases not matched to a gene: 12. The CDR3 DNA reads TGTGCCAACGGGCCTACAGGGGCCCCAGAGACCCAGTACTTC. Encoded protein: CANGPTGAPETQYF.

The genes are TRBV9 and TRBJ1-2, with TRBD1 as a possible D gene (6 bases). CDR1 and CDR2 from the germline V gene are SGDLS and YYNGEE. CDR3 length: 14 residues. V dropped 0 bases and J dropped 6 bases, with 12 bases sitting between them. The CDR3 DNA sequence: TGTGCCAGCAGCGTAGCCACAGGGAACCATGGCTACACCTTC. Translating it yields CASSVATGNHGYTF.

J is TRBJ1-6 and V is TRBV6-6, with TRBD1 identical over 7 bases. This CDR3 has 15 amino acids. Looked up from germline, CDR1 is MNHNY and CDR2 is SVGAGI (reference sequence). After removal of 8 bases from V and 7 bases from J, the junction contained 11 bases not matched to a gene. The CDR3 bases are TGTGCCAGCCTGAAGCTGGGACAGCCGAATTCACCCCTCCACTTT. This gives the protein CASLKLGQPNSPLHF.

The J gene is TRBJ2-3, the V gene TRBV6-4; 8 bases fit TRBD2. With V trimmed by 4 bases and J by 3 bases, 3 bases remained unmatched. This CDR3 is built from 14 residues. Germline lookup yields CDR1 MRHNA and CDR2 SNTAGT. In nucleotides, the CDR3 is TGTGCCAGCAGTGTTGCTAGCGGGACAGATACGCAGTATTTT. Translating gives CASSVASGTDTQYF.

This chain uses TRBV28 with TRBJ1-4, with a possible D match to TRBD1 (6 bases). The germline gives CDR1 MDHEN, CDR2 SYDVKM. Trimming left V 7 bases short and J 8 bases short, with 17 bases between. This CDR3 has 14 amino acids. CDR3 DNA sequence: TGTGCCAGCACCGACGGGGGGCGGGTCGAAAAACTGTTTTTT. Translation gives CASTDGGRVEKLFF.

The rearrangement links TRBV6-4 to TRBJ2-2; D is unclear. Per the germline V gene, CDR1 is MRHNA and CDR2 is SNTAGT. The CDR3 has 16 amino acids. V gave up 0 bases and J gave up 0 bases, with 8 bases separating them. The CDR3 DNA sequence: TGTGCCAGCAGTGACTCGACCAGCACGAACACCGGGGAGCTGTTTTTT. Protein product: CASSDSTSTNTGELFF.

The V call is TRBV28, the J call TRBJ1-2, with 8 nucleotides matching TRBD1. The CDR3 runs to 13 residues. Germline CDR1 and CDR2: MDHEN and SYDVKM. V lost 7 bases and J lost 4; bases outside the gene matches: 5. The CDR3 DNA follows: TGTGCCAGCACCCGGACAGGGACCTATGGCTACACCTTC. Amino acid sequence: CASTRTGTYGYTF.

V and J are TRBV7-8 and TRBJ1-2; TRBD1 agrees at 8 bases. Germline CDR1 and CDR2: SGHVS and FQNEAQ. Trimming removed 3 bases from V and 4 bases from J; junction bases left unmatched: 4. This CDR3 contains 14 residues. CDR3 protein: CASSFGQGGYGYTF. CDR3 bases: TGTGCCAGCAGCTTCGGACAGGGCGGCTATGGCTACACCTTC.

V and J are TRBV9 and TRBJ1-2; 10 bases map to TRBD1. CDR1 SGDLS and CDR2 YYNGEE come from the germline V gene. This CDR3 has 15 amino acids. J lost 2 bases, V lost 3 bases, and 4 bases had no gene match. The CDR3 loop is CASSAKTGGNYGYTF. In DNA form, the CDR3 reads TGTGCCAGCAGCGCTAAGACAGGGGGCAACTATGGCTACACCTTC. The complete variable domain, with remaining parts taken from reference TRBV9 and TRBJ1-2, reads DSGVTQTPKHLITATGQRVTLRCSPRSGDLSVYWYQQSLDQGLQFLIQYYNGEERAKGNILERFSAQQFPDLHSELNLSSLELGDSALYFCASSAKTGGNYGYTFGSGTRLTVV.

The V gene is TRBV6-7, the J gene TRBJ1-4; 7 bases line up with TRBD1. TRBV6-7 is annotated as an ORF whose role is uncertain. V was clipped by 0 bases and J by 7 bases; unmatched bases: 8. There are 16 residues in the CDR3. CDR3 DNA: TGTGCCAGCAGTTACTCCTCCCGCGACAGGGTTGAAAAACTGTTTTTT. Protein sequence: CASSYSSRDRVEKLFF.

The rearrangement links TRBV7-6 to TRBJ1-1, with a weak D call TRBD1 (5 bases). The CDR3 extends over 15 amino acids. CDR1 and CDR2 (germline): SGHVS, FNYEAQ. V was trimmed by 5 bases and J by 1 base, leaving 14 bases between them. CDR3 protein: CASSPRAGTNTEAFF. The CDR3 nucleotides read TGTGCCAGCAGCCCCCGGGCAGGGACGAACACTGAAGCTTTCTTT.

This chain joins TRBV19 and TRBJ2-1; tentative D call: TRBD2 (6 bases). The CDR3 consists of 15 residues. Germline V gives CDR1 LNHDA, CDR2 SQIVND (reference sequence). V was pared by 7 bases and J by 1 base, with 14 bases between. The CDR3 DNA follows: TGTGCCAGTAATAACGGGGGAGGTTCCTACAATGAGCAGTTCTTC. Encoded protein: CASNNGGGSYNEQFF.

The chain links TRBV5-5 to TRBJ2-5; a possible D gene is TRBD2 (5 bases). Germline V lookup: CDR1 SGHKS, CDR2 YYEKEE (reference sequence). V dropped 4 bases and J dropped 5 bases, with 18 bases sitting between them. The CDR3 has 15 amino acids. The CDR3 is CASSPALVPVETQYF. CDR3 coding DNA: TGTGCCAGCAGCCCGGCACTAGTTCCGGTTGAGACCCAGTACTTC.

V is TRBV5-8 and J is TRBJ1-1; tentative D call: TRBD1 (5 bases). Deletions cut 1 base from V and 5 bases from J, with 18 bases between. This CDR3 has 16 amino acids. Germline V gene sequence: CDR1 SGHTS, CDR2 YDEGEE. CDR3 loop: CASSLIGSGYRTEAFF. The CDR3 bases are TGTGCCAGCAGCTTGATTGGATCAGGGTATAGGACTGAAGCTTTCTTT.

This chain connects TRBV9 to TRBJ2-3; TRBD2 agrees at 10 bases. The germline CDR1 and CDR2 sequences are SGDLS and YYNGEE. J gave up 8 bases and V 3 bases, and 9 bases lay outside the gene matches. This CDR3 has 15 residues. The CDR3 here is CASSATSGGAGTQYF. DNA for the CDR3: TGTGCCAGCAGCGCGACGAGCGGGGGGGCGGGTACGCAGTATTTT.

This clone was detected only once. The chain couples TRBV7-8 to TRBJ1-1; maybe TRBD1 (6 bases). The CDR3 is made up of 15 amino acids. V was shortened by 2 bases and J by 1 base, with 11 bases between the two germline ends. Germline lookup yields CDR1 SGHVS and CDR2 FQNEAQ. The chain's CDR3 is CASSLIAGANTEAFF. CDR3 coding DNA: TGTGCCAGCAGCTTAATCGCAGGGGCGAACACTGAAGCTTTCTTT.

DNA of the CDR3: TGTGCAAGTCGCCCCACGGTGGGGGGCCGGCGGGGTCAAGAGACCCAGTACTTC. Its translation is CASRPTVGGRRGQETQYF. The gene calls are TRBV12-2 and TRBJ2-5. TRBV12-2 is labeled a pseudogene. The CDR3 covers 18 residues.

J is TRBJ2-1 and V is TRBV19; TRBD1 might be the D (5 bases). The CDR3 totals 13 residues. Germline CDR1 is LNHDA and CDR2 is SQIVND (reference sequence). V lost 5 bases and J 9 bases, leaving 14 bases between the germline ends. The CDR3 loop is CASSPQGIFEQFF. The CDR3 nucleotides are TGTGCCAGTAGTCCTCAGGGAATCTTTGAGCAGTTCTTC.

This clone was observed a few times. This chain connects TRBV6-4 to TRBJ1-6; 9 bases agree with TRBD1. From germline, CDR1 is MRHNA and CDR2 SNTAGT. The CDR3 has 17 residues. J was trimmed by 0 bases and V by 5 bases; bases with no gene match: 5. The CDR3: CASSPKDRGSYNSPLHF. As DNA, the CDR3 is TGTGCCAGCAGTCCCAAGGACAGGGGCTCCTATAATTCACCCCTCCACTTT.

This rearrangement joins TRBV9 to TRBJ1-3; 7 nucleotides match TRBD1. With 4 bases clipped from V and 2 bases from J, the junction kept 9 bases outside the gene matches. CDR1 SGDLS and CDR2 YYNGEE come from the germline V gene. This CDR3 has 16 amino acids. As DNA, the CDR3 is TGTGCCAGCAGCTCCAACCGCGGACAGGCTGGAAACACCATATATTTT. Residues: CASSSNRGQAGNTIYF.

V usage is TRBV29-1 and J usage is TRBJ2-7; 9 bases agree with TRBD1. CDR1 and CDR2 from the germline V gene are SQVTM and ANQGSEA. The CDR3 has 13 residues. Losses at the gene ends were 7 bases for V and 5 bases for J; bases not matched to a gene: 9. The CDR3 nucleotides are TGCAGCGGGGGAACCGGGACAGGGAACGAGCAGTACTTC. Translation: CSGGTGTGNEQYF.

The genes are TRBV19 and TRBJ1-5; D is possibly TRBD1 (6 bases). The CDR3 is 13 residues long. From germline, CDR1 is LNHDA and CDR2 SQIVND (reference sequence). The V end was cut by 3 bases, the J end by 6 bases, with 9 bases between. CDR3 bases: TGTGCCAGTAGTATGGAGGGGGGTCAGCCCCAGCATTTT. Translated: CASSMEGGQPQHF.

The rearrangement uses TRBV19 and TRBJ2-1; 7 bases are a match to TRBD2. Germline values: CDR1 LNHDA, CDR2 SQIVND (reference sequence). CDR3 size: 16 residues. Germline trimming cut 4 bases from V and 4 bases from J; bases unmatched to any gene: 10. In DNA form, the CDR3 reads TGTGCCAGTAGTACCGAACCGGGACTAAGGTACAATGAGCAGTTCTTC. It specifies CASSTEPGLRYNEQFF.

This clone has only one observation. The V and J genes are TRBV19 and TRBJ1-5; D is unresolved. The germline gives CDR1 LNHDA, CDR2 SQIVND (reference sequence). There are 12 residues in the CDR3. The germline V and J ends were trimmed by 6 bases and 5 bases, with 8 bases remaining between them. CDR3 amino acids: CASRRVDQPQHF. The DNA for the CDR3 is TGTGCCAGTAGGAGAGTTGATCAGCCCCAGCATTTT.

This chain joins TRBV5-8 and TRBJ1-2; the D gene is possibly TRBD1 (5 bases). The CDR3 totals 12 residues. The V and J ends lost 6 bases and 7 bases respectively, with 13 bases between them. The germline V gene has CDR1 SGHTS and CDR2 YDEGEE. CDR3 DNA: TGTGCCAGCAACTGGGGGGGAAGTGGCTACACCTTC. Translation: CASNWGGSGYTF. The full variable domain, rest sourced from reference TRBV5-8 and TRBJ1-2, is EAGVTQSPTHLIKTRGQQATLRCSPISGHTSVYWYQQALGLGLQFLLWYDEGEERNRGNFPPRFSGRQFPNYSSELNVNALELEDSALYLCASNWGGSGYTFGSGTRLTVV.

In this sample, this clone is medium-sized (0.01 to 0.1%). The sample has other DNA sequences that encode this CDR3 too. The CDR3 DNA is TGTGCCAGTAGTTTGGGGACAGGGGACTATGGCTACACCTTC. Translated, it gives CASSLGTGDYGYTF. V usage is TRBV19 and J usage is TRBJ1-2; TRBD1 matches at 10 bases. With 5 bases clipped from V and 3 bases from J, the junction kept 3 bases outside the gene matches. This CDR3 contains 14 residues. Germline lookup yields CDR1 LNHDA and CDR2 SQIVND (reference sequence). Together with reference TRBV19 and TRBJ1-2, the CDR3 gives the full variable domain: DGGITQSPKYLFRKEGQNVTLSCEQNLNHDAMYWYRQDPGQGLRLIYYSQIVNDFQKGDIAEGYSVSREKKESFPLTVTSAQKNPTAFYLCASSLGTGDYGYTFGSGTRLTVV.

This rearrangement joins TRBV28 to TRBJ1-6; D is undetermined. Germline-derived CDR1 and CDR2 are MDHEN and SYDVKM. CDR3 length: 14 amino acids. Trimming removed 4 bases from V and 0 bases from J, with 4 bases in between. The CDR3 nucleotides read TGTGCCAGCAGTTCCAGCTCCTATAATTCACCCCTCCACTTT. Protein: CASSSSSYNSPLHF.

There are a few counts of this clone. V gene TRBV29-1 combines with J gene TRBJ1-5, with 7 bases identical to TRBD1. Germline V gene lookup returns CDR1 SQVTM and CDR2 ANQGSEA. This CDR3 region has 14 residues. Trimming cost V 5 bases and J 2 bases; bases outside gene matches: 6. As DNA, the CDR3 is TGCAGCGTTAGACAGGGTTATGGCAATCAGCCCCAGCATTTT. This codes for CSVRQGYGNQPQHF. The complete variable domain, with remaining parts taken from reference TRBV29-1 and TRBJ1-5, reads SAVISQKPSRDICQRGTSLTIQCQVDSQVTMMFWYRQQPGQSLTLIATANQGSEATYESGFVIDKFPISRPNLTFSTLTVSNMSPEDSSIYLCSVRQGYGNQPQHFGDGTRLSIL.